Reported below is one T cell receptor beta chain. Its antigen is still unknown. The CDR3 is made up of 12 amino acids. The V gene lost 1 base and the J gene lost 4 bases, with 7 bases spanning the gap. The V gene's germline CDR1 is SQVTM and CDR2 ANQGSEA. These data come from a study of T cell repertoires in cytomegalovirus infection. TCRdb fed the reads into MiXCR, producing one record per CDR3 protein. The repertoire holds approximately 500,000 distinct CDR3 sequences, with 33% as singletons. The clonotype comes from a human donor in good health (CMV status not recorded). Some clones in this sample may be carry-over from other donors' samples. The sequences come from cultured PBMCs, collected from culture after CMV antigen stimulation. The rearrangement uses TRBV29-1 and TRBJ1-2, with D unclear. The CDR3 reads CSVEGHSYGYTF. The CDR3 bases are TGCAGCGTTGAAGGTCATAGCTATGGCTACACCTTC.